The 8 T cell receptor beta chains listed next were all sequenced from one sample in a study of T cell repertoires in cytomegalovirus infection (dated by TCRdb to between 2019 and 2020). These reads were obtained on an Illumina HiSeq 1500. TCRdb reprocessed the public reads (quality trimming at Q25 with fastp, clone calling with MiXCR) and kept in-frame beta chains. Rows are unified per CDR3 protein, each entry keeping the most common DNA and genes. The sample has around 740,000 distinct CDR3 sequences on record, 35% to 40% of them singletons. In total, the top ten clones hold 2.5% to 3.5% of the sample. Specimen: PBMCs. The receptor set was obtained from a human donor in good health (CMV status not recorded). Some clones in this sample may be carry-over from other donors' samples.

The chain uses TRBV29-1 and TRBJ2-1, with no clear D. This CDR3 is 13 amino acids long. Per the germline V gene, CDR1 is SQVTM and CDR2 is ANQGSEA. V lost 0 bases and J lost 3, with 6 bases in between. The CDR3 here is CSVEDPGYNEQFF. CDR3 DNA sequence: TGCAGCGTTGAAGATCCGGGCTACAATGAGCAGTTCTTC.

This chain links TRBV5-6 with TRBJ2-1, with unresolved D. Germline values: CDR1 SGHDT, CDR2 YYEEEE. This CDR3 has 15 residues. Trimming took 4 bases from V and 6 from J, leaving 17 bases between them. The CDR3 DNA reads TGTGCCAGCAGCCCCCTTCTTCTAGGGCTCAATGAGCAGTTCTTC. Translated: CASSPLLLGLNEQFF.

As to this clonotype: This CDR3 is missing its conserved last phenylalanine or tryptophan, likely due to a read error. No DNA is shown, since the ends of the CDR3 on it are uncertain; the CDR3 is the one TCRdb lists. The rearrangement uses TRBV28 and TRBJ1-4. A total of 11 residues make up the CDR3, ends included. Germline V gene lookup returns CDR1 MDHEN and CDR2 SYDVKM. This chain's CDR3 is CASSPLRKLLL.

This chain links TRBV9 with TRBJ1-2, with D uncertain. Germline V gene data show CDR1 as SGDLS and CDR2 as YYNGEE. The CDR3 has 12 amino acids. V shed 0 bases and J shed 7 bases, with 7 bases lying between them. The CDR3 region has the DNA TGTGCCAGCAGCGTAGGTAACGGTGGCTACACCTTC. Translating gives CASSVGNGGYTF.

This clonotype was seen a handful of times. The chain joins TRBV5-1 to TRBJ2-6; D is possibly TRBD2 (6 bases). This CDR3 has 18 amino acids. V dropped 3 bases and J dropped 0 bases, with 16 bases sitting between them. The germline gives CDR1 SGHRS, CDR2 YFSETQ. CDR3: CASSSSGTPSSGANVLTF. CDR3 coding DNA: TGCGCCAGCAGCTCCTCCGGGACTCCGAGCTCTGGGGCCAACGTCCTGACTTTC. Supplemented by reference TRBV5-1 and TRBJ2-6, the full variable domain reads KAGVTQTPRYLIKTRGQQVTLSCSPISGHRSVSWYQQTPGQGLQFLFEYFSETQRNKGNFPGRFSGRQFSNSRSEMNVSTLELGDSALYLCASSSSGTPSSGANVLTFGAGSRLTVL.

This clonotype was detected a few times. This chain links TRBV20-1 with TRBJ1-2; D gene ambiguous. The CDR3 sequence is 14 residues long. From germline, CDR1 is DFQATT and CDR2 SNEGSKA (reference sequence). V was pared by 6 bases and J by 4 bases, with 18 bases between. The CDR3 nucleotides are TGCAGTGCCTCGAACGTGGACGACGCCTATGGCTACACCTTC. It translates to CSASNVDDAYGYTF.

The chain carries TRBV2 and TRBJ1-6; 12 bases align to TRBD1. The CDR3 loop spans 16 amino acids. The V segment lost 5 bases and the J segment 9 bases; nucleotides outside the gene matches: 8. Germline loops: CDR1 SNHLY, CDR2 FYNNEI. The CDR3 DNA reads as TGTGCCAGCAGTTCACTCCCGGGACAGGGGGCTTCACCCCTCCACTTT. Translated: CASSSLPGQGASPLHF.

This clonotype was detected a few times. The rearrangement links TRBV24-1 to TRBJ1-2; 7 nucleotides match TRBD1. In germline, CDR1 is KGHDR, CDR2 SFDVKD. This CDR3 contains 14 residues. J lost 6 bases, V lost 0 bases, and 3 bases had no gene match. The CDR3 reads CATSDLETGNGYTF. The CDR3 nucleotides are TGTGCCACCAGTGATTTGGAGACAGGGAATGGCTACACCTTC.